This entry concerns a single T cell receptor beta chain. The antigen remains unidentified. The donors gave bone marrow, and they were healthy. Donors likely had unrecorded immune exposures despite being nominally healthy when sampled. CDR3 length: 15 amino acids. Germline loops: CDR1 SNHLY, CDR2 FYNNEI. V gave up 3 bases and J gave up 4 bases, with 13 bases separating them. This sample is part of a study of cytomegalovirus exposure and HLA in healthy donors. Points from the study as a whole: Follow-up analysis seemed to connect common viral pathogens with several of the most significant clusters identified.

PCR primers comprised 60 Vbeta and 13 Jbeta primers. Clones were sequenced by immunoSEQ multiplex PCR, and TCRdb holds only the in-frame ones, with some missing. The sample yields 110,000 or so clones, approximately 80% seen once. This sequence joins TRBV2 and TRBJ1-5; tentative D call: TRBD1 (6 bases). Sequenced input: PBMCs. This TCR was sampled from a woman aged 18 to 35 in good health and CMV-seronegative. The CDR3 loop reads CASSDSHRVNQPQHF. The CDR3 DNA is TGTGCCAGCAGTGATAGCCACAGGGTGAATCAGCCCCAGCATTTT.